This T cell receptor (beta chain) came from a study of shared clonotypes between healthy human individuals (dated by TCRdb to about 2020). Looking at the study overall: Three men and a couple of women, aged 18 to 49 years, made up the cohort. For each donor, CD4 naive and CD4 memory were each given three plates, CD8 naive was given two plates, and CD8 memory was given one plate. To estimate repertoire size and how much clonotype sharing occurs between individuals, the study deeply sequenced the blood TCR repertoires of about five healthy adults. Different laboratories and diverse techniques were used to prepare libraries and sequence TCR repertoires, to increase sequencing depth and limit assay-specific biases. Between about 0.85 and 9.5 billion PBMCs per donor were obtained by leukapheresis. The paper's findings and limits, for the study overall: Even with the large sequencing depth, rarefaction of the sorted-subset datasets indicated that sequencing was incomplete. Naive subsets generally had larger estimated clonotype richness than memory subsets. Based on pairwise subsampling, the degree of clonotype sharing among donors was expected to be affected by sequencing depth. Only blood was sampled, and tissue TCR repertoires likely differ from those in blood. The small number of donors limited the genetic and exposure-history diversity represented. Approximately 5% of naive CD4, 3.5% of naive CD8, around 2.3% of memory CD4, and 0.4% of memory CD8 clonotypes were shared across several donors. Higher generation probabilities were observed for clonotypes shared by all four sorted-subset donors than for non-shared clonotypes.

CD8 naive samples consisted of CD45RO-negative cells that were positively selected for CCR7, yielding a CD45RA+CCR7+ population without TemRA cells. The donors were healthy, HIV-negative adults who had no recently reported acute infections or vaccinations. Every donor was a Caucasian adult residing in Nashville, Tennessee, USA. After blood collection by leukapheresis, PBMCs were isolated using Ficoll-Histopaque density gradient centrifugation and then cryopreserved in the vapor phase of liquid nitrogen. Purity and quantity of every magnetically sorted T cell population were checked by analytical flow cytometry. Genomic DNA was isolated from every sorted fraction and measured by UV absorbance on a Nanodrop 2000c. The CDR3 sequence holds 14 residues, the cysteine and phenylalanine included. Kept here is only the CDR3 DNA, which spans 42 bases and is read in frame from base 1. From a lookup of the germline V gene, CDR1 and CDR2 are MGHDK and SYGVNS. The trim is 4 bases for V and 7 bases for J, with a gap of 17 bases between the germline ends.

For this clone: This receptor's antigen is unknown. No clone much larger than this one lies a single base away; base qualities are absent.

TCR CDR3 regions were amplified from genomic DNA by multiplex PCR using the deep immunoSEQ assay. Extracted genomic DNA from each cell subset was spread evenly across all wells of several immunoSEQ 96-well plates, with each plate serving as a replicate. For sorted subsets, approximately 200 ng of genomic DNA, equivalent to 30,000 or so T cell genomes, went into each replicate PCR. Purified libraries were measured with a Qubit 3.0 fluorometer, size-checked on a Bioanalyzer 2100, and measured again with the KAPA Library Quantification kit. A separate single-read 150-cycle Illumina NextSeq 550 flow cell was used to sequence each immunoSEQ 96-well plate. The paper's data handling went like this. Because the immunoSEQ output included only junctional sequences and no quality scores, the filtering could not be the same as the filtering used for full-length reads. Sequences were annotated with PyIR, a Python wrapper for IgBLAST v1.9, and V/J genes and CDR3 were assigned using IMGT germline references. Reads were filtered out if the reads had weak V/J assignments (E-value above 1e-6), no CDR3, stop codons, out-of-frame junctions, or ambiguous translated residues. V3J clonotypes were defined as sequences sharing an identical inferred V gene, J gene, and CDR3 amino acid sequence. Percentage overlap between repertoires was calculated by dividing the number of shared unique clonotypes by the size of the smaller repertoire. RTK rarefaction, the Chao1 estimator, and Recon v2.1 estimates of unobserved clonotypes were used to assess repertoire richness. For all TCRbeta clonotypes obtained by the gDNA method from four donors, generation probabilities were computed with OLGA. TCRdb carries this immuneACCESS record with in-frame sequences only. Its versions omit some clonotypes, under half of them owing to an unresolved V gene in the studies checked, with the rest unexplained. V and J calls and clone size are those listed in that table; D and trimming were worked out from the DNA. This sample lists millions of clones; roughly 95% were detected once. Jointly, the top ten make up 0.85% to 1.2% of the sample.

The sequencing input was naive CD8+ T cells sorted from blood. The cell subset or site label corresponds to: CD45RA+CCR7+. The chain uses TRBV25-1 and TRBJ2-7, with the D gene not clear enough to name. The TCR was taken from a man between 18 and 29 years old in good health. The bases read TGTGCCAGCAGTGTTTCGGGCCCCCGCGCGGAGCAGTACTTC. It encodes CASSVSGPRAEQYF.